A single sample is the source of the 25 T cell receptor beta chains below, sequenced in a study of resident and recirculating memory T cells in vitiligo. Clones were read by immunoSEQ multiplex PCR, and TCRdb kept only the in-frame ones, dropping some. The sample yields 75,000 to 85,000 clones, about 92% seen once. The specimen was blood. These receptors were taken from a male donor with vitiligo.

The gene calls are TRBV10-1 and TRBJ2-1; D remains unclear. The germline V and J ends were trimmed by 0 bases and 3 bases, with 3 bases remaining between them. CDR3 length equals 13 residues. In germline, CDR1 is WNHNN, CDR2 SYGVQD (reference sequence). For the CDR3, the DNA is TGCGCCAGCAGTGAGTCCGGCTACAATGAGCAGTTCTTC. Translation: CASSESGYNEQFF.

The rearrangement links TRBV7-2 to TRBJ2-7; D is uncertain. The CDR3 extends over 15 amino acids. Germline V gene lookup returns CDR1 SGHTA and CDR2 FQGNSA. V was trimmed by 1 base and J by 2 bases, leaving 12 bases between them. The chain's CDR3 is CASSLGKNRAYEQYF. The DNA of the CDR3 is TGTGCCAGCAGCTTAGGTAAGAACCGAGCCTACGAGCAGTACTTC.

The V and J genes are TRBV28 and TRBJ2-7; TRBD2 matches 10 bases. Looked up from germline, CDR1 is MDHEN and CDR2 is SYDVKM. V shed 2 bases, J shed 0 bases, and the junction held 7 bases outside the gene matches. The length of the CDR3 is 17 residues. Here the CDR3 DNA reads TGTGCCAGCAGTTTACTAGGACTAGCGGATTCCTCCTACGAGCAGTACTTC. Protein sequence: CASSLLGLADSSYEQYF.

The CDR3: CASSPTSGGDTQYF. CDR3 DNA: TGTGCCAGCAGTCCGACTAGCGGGGGGGATACGCAGTATTTT. The V and J genes are TRBV27 and TRBJ2-3; 13 bases are a match to TRBD2. Germline V CDR1 and CDR2: MNHEY, SMNVEV (reference sequence). V lost 5 bases and J lost 6; bases outside the gene matches: 2. The CDR3 totals 14 residues.

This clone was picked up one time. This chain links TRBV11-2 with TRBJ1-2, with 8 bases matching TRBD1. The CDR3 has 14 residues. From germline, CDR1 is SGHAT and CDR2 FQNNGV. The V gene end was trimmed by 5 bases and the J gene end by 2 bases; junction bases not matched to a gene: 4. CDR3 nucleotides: TGTGCCAGCAGCCCGGACAGGGCCAACTATGGCTACACCTTC. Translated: CASSPDRANYGYTF.

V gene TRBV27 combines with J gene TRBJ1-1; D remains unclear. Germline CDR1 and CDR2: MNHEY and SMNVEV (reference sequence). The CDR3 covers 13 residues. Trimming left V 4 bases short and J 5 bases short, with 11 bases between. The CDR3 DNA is TGTGCCAGCAGTTCCCCGAAACAGACTGAAGCTTTCTTT. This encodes CASSSPKQTEAFF.

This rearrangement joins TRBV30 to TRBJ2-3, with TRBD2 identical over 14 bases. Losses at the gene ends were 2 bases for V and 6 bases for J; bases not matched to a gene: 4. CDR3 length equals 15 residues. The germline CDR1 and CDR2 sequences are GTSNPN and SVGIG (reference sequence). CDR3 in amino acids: CAWSRTSGRRDTQYF. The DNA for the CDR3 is TGTGCCTGGAGTAGGACTAGCGGGAGGCGCGATACGCAGTATTTT.

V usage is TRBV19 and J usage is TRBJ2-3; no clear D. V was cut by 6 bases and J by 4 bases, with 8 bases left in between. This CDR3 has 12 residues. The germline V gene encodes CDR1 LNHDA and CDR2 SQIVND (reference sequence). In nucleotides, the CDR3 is TGTGCCAGTAGGCGATCCCCAGATACGCAGTATTTT. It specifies CASRRSPDTQYF. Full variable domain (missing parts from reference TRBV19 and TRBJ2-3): DGGITQSPKYLFRKEGQNVTLSCEQNLNHDAMYWYRQDPGQGLRLIYYSQIVNDFQKGDIAEGYSVSREKKESFPLTVTSAQKNPTAFYLCASRRSPDTQYFGPGTRLTVL.

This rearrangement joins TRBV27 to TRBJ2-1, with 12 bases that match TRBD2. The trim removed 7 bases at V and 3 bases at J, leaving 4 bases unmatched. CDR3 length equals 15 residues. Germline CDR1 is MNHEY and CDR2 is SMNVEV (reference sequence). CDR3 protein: CASKLAGGGYNEQFF. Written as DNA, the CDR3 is TGTGCCAGCAAACTAGCGGGAGGCGGCTACAATGAGCAGTTCTTC.

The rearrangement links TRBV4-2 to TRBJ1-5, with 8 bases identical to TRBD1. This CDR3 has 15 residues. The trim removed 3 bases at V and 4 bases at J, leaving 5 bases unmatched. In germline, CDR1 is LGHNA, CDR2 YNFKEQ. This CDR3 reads CASSHTTGGNQPQHF. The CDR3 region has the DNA TGTGCCAGCAGCCATACTACAGGGGGGAATCAGCCCCAGCATTTT.

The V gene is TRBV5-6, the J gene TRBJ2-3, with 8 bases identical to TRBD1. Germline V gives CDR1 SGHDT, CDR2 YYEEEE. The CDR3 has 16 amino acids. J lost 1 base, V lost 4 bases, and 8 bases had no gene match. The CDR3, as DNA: TGTGCCAGCAGCCGAGGACAGGGATGGGGCACAGATACGCAGTATTTT. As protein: CASSRGQGWGTDTQYF. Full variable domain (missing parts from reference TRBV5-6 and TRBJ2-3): DAGVTQSPTHLIKTRGQQVTLRCSPKSGHDTVSWYQQALGQGPQFIFQYYEEEERQRGNFPDRFSGHQFPNYSSELNVNALLLGDSALYLCASSRGQGWGTDTQYFGPGTRLTVL.

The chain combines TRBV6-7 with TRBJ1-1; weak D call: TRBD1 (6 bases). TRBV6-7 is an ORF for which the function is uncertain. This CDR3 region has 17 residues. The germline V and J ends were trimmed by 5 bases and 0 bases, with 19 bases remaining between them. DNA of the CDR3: TGTGCCAGCAGTAGCCCCCACAGGGTTCAAATGAACACTGAAGCTTTCTTT. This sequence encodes CASSSPHRVQMNTEAFF.

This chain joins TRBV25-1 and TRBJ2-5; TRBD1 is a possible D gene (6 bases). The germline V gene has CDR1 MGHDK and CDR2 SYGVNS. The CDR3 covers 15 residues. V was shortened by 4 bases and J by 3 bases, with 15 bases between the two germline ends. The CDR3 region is CASSAIQGSKETQYF. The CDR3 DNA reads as TGTGCCAGCAGTGCCATACAGGGTTCTAAAGAGACCCAGTACTTC.

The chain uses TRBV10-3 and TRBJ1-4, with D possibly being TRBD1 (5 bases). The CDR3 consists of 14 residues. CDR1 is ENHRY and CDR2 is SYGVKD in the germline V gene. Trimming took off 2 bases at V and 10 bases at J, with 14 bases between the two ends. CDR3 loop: CAISEDRPRGKLFF. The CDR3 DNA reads TGTGCCATCAGTGAGGACAGACCAAGGGGAAAACTGTTTTTT.

The CDR3 loop reads CASSALRGAVNEQFF. The DNA for the CDR3 is TGTGCCAGCAGCGCGCTTCGGGGGGCCGTGAATGAGCAGTTCTTC. The chain recombines TRBV7-9 with TRBJ2-1; the D gene is possibly TRBD2 (7 bases). Looked up from germline, CDR1 is SEHNR and CDR2 is FQNEAQ (reference sequence). V was cut by 5 bases and J by 7 bases, with 18 bases left in between. This CDR3 is 15 amino acids long. The complete variable domain, with remaining parts taken from reference TRBV7-9 and TRBJ2-1, reads DTGVSQNPRHKITKRGQNVTFRCDPISEHNRLYWYRQTLGQGPEFLTYFQNEAQLEKSRLLSDRFSAERPKGSFSTLEIQRTEQGDSAMYLCASSALRGAVNEQFFGPGTRLTVL.

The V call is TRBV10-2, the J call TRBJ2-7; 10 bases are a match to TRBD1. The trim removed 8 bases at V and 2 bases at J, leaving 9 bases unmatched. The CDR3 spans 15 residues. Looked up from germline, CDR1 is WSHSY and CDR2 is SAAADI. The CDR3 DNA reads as TGCGCCAGCCTCGAACCGGGACAGGGGACCTACGAGCAGTACTTC. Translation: CASLEPGQGTYEQYF.

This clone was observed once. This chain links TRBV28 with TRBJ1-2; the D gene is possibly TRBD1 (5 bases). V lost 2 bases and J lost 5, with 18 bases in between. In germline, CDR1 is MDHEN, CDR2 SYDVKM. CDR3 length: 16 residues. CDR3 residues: CASSLAQGGRLYGYTF. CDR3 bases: TGTGCCAGCAGTTTAGCCCAGGGCGGCAGGTTATATGGCTACACCTTC.

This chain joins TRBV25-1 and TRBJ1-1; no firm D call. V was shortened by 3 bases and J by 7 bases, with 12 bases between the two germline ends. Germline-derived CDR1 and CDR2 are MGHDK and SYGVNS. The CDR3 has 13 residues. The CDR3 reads CASSDSLWSEAFF. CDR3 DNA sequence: TGTGCCAGCAGTGACTCACTCTGGAGTGAAGCTTTCTTT.

CDR3 residues: CAISADSSYEQYF. Written as DNA, the CDR3 is TGTGCCATCAGCGCAGACAGCTCCTACGAGCAGTACTTC. V is TRBV10-3 and J is TRBJ2-7; possible D gene TRBD1, 5 bases. V dropped 6 bases and J dropped 0 bases, with 9 bases sitting between them. CDR1 ENHRY and CDR2 SYGVKD come from the germline V gene. The CDR3 runs to 13 residues.

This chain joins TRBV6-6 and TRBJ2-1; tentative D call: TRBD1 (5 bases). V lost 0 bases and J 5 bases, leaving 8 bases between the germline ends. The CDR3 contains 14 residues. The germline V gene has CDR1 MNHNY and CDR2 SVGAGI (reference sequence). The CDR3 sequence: CASSYSGQNNEQFF. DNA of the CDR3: TGTGCCAGCAGTTACTCAGGACAAAACAATGAGCAGTTCTTC.

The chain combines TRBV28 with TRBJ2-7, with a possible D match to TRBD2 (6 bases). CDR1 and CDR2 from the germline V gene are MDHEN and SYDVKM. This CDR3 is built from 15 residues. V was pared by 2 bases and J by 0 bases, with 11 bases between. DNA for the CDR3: TGTGCCAGCAGTTTAGGCTCCGGGGGCTCCTACGAGCAGTACTTC. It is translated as CASSLGSGGSYEQYF.

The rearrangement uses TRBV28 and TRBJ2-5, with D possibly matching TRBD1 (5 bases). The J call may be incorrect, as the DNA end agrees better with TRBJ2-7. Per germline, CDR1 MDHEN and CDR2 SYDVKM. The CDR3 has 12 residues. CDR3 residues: CASMQGSHEQYF. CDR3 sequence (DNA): TGTGCCAGCATGCAGGGTAGCCACGAGCAGTACTTC.

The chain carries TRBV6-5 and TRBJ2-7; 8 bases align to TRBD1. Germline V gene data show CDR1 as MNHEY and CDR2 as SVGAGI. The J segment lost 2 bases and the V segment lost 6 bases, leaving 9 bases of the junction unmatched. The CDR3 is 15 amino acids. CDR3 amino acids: CASRMAGTGAYEQYF. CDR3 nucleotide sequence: TGTGCCAGCAGGATGGCGGGGACAGGTGCCTACGAGCAGTACTTC.

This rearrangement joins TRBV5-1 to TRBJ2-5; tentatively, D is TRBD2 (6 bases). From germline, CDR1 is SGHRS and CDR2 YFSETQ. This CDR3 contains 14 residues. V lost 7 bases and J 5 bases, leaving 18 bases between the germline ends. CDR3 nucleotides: TGCGCCAGCGGGACCGGGACTCCAAGGGAGACCCAGTACTTC. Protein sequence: CASGTGTPRETQYF.

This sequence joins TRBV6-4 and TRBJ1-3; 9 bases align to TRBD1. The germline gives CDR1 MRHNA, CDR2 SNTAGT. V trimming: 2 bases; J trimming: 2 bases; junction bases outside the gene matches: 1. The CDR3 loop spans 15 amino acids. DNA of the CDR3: TGTGCCAGCAGTGACGGGACAGGGCCTGGAAACACCATATATTTT. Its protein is CASSDGTGPGNTIYF.